This T cell receptor (beta chain) was recorded in a study of cytomegalovirus exposure and HLA in healthy donors. The donors were healthy bone marrow donors. This clone was seen a few times. Its antigen is still unknown. The PCR had 60 Vbeta and 13 Jbeta primers. Profiling relied on immunoSEQ multiplex PCR, and the TCRdb table lists in-frame clones only, not all of them. The repertoire consists of about 200,000 clones, with more than 75% occurring once and the leading ten covering roughly 3.1%. The germline V gene encodes CDR1 SGHNT and CDR2 YYREEE (reference sequence). The length of the CDR3 is 15 residues. V lost 3 bases, J lost 3 bases, and 5 bases stayed unmatched. Study-level results: The authors later found TCR association rates varying by HLA locus, with DRB1 most and HLA-C fewest. A likely sequencing artifact accounted for one observed cluster of highly shared sequence variants.

This chain links TRBV5-4 with TRBJ1-2, with 10 bases aligning to TRBD1. What was sequenced was PBMCs. The clonotype was recovered from a man aged 35-49 years in good health and CMV-seropositive. This CDR3 is CASSWGQGNDYGYTF. Here the CDR3 DNA reads TGTGCCAGCAGCTGGGGACAGGGGAACGACTATGGCTACACCTTC.